This TCR beta chain was documented in a study of CD8+ T cells in alopecia areata. Study-wide points: Patients displayed less clarity in TCR sharing than mice, a finding possibly related to HLA. Sequenced scalp T cells also include alphabeta T cells resident in normal skin. It was lesional scalp, especially alopecia totalis/universalis, that showed higher clonality than normal scalp.

TCR sequencing used cDNA made by reverse transcription of extracted RNA. Measured with immunoSEQ multiplex PCR; TCRdb has only the in-frame clones, and not every one. The table records about 200,000 clones, roughly three fifths of them present only once. CD4+ and CD8+ T cells were sorted from PBMCs. Worth noting for this clone: Its target is unknown.

The CDR3 consists of 16 residues. The V gene's germline CDR1 is SNHLY and CDR2 FYNNEI. Losses at the gene ends were 2 bases for V and 6 bases for J; bases not matched to a gene: 9. The rearrangement links TRBV2 to TRBJ1-5; 8 positions agree with TRBD1. The sample was CD8+ T cells sorted from blood. This TCR was recovered from a human donor in good health. The CDR3 DNA is TGTGCCAGCAGTGAAACCCGGACAGGGTCTACTCAGCCCCAGCATTTT. Amino acid sequence: CASSETRTGSTQPQHF.